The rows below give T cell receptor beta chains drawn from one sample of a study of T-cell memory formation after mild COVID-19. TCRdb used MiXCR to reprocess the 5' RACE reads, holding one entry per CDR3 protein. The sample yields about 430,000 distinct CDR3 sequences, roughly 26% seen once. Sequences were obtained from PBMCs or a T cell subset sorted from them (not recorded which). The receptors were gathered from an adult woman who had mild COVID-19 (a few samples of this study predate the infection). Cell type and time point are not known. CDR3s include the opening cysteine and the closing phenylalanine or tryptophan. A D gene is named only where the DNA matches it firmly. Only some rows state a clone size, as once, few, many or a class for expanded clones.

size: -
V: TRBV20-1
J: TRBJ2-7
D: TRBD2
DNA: TGCAGTACCCTGCCTCGGACTAGCGGATACGAGCAGTACTTC
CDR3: CSTLPRTSGYEQYF

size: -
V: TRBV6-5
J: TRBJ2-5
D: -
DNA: TGTGCCAGCAGTCGCACTTTTATGGTTAGCTCAGGGGAGACCCAGTACTTC
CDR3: CASSRTFMVSSGETQYF

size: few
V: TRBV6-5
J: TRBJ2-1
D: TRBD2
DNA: TGTGCCAGCAGCTCGGGTGACGGGGGGAAAAATGAGCAGTTCTTC
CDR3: CASSSGDGGKNEQFF

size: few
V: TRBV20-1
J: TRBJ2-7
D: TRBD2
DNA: TGCAGTGCTAGAGGATTACTAGCGGGAGTCATCTACGAGCAGTACTTC
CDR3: CSARGLLAGVIYEQYF

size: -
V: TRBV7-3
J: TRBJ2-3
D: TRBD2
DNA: TGTGCCAGCAGCTTAACATCCAATAGCGGGGGGTCGACAGATACGCAGTATTTT
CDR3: CASSLTSNSGGSTDTQYF

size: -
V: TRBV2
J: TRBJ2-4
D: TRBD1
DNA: TGTGCCAGCAGCACGGGACAGGGGGGGAACATTCAGTACTTC
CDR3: CASSTGQGGNIQYF

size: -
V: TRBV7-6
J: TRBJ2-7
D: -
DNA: TGTGCCAGCACCCCCCCTGAGGGGCCCTACGAGCAGTACTTC
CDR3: CASTPPEGPYEQYF

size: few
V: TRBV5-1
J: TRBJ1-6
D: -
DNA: TGCGCCAGCAGCTTGGAGGGACCGCCGGGTTCACCCCTCCACTTT
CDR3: CASSLEGPPGSPLHF

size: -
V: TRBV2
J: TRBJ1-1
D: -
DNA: TGTGCCAGCAGTATTCGGACGAAGAACACTGAAGCTTTCTTT
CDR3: CASSIRTKNTEAFF

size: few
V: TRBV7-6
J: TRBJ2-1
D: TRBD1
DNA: TGTGCCAGCAGCCCCCACCCGGGACAGGGGGGCTACAATGAGCAGTTCTTC
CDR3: CASSPHPGQGGYNEQFF

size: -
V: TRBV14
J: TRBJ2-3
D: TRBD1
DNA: TGTGCCAGCAGCCGCCTGGGACAGGCAATCACAGATACGCAGTATTTT
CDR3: CASSRLGQAITDTQYF

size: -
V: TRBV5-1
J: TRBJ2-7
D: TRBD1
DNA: TGCGCCAGCAGCTGGGGGGACAGGGCCACCTACGAGCAGTACTTC
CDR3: CASSWGDRATYEQYF

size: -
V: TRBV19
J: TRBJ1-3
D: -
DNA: TGTGCCAGTGAGACTGTCGCCTCTGGAAACACCATATATTTT
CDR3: CASETVASGNTIYF

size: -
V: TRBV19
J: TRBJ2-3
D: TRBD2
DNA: TGTGCCAGTAGTTCCAGACTAGCGGAAAGCACAGATACGCAGTATTTT
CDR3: CASSSRLAESTDTQYF

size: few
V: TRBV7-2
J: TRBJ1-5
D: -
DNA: TGTGCCAGCGGCTGGACAGTCAATCAGCCCCAGCATTTT
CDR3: CASGWTVNQPQHF

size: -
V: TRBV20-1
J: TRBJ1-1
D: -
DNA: TGCAGTGCTAGAGACTCCCCTGGGGTACTGAACACTGAAGCTTTCTTT
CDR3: CSARDSPGVLNTEAFF

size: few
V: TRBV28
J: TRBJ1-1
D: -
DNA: TGTGCCAGCAGTTCAGGGTCCACTGAAGCTTTCTTT
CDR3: CASSSGSTEAFF

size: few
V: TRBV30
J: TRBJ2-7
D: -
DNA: TGTGCCTGGAGTGTAAGGGCATTGGGGACCCGGGGGCACGAGCAGTACTTC
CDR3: CAWSVRALGTRGHEQYF

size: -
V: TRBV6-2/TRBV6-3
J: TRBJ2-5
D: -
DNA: TGTGCCAGCAGTCCAGCCGGGAACACGGAGACCCAGTACTTC
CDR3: CASSPAGNTETQYF

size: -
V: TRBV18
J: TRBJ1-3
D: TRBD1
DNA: TGTGCCAGCTCACAGACAGGGTCCTCTGGAAACACCATATATTTT
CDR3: CASSQTGSSGNTIYF

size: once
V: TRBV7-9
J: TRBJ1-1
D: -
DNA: TGTGCCAGCAGCTTAGGAGCGGGGTTCACTGAAGCTTTCTTT
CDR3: CASSLGAGFTEAFF

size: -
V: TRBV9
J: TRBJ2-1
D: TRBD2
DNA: TGTGCCAGCAGCGTTGGAGCGGGAGGCACCTACAATGAGCAGTTCTTC
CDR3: CASSVGAGGTYNEQFF

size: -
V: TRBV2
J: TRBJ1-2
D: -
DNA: TGTGCCAGCAGTGAAGAGGGCAGGGGAATCTATGGCTACACCTTC
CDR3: CASSEEGRGIYGYTF

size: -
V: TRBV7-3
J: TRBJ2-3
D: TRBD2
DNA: TGTGCCACTTCGGGAGGGAGTAGCACAGATACGCAGTATTTT
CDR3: CATSGGSSTDTQYF